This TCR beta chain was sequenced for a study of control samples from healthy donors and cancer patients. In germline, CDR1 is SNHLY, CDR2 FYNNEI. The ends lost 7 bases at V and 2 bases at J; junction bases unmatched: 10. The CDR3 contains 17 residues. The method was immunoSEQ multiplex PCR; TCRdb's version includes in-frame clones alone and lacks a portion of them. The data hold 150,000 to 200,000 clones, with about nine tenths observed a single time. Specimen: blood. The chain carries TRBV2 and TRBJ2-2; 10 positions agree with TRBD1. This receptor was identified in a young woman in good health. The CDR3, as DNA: TGTGCCAGCACCCTGACAGGGGGCGGCGGTAACACCGGGGAGCTGTTTTTT. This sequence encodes CASTLTGGGGNTGELFF. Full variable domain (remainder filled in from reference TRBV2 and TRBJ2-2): EPEVTQTPSHQVTQMGQEVILRCVPISNHLYFYWYRQILGQKVEFLVSFYNNEISEKSEIFDDQFSVERPDGSNFTLKIRSTKLEDSAMYFCASTLTGGGGNTGELFFGEGSRLTVL.